The entry below describes one T cell receptor beta chain. Clones were read by immunoSEQ multiplex PCR, and TCRdb kept only the in-frame ones, dropping some. Among about 50,000 clones listed, approximately 84% were seen once. These data belong to a study of radiotherapy plus CTLA-4 blockade in lung cancer. Study summary: Objective responses were seen in around 17% of patients, disease control in 25% to 35%.

This sequence originates from a human donor with non-small cell lung cancer whose response to radiotherapy plus ipilimumab could not be evaluated. The sample was peripheral blood, taken from a patient treated with radiotherapy plus ipilimumab.

The CDR3 sequence is CASSLAPQVFGEQYF. CDR3 in DNA: TGTGCCAGCAGCTTGGCACCCCAGGTATTTGGGGAGCAGTACTTC. The chain joins TRBV5-6 to TRBJ2-7; D not resolved. The V gene lost 0 bases and the J gene lost 7 bases, with 17 bases spanning the gap. CDR1 SGHDT and CDR2 YYEEEE come from the germline V gene. The CDR3 runs 15 residues. Variable domain in full (rest from reference TRBV5-6 and TRBJ2-7): DAGVTQSPTHLIKTRGQQVTLRCSPKSGHDTVSWYQQALGQGPQFIFQYYEEEERQRGNFPDRFSGHQFPNYSSELNVNALLLGDSALYLCASSLAPQVFGEQYFGPGTRLTVT.